These 26 T cell receptor beta chains were all obtained from the same sample, sequenced in a study of CD4 T cells in relation to SARS-CoV-2 and coronaviruses. Before the COVID-19 pandemic, during about 2011-2019, CD4+ T cells were taken from unexposed donors. Profiled with immunoSEQ multiplex PCR; TCRdb holds only in-frame clones, not every one. The table shows more than 50,000 clones, with 86% occurring only once. The sequenced material came from memory CD4+ T cells from PBMCs. All receptors come from a human donor in good health.

The chain carries TRBV5-6 and TRBJ2-2; D possibly corresponds to TRBD1 (6 bases). The germline gives CDR1 SGHDT, CDR2 YYEEEE. The CDR3 extends over 15 amino acids. V was pared by 1 base and J by 7 bases, with 14 bases between. The DNA of the CDR3 is TGTGCCAGCAGCTTGATGCAGGGGTGGGACGGGGAGCTGTTTTTT. This translates into CASSLMQGWDGELFF.

This clone was counted a single time. The rearrangement links TRBV4-2 to TRBJ1-1; D is possibly TRBD1 (6 bases). Trimming took 4 bases from V and 4 from J, leaving 16 bases between them. Germline V gene lookup returns CDR1 LGHNA and CDR2 YNFKEQ. The CDR3 sequence is 15 residues long. CDR3: CASSLNRAGGTEAFF. The CDR3 DNA reads as TGTGCCAGCAGCCTAAACAGGGCGGGGGGCACTGAAGCTTTCTTT.

This sequence joins TRBV24-1 and TRBJ2-2; TRBD1 is a possible D gene (6 bases). The V gene's germline CDR1 is KGHDR and CDR2 SFDVKD. Trimming stripped 1 base from V and 2 bases from J, with 10 bases between. The CDR3 length is 16 residues. CDR3 loop: CATSDFGGRNTGELFF. The CDR3 DNA sequence: TGTGCCACCAGTGATTTTGGGGGCAGAAACACCGGGGAGCTGTTTTTT.

The chain employs TRBV19 and TRBJ1-1; D unresolved. With 5 bases removed from V and 0 bases from J, the gap between germline ends came to 22 bases. From germline, CDR1 is LNHDA and CDR2 SQIVND (reference sequence). The CDR3 runs 18 residues. CDR3 sequence: CASSFLPARRAMNTEAFF. Here the CDR3 DNA reads TGTGCCAGTAGTTTCCTACCCGCCCGCCGGGCCATGAACACTGAAGCTTTCTTT.

The chain recombines TRBV27 with TRBJ2-1; 14 bases align to TRBD2. The CDR3 is 15 amino acids. The germline V gene has CDR1 MNHEY and CDR2 SMNVEV (reference sequence). V shed 4 bases and J 7 bases; nucleotides not matched to a gene: 3. The CDR3 reads CASSWGLAGENEQFF. The CDR3 DNA follows: TGTGCCAGCAGTTGGGGACTAGCGGGAGAGAATGAGCAGTTCTTC.

The chain joins TRBV6-5 to TRBJ1-6, with 7 bases identical to TRBD1. After removal of 4 bases from V and 7 bases from J, the junction contained 7 bases not matched to a gene. The CDR3 runs 15 residues. In germline, CDR1 is MNHEY, CDR2 SVGAGI. The DNA of the CDR3 is TGTGCCAGCAGTTCGTCCCGACAGGGCAATTCACCCCTCCACTTT. As protein: CASSSSRQGNSPLHF.

The chain employs TRBV5-1 and TRBJ2-5; D is uncertain. Trimming removed 3 bases from V and 5 bases from J, with 8 bases in between. Per the germline V gene, CDR1 is SGHRS and CDR2 is YFSETQ. This CDR3 spans 12 amino acids. CDR3 in amino acids: CASSSKGETQYF. CDR3 coding DNA: TGCGCCAGCAGCTCGAAGGGCGAGACCCAGTACTTC.

The chain employs TRBV19 and TRBJ2-1, with 12 bases lining up with TRBD2. The CDR3 has 15 residues. The germline V gene encodes CDR1 LNHDA and CDR2 SQIVND (reference sequence). V dropped 1 base and J dropped 7; count of bases not matched to a gene: 2. The DNA of the CDR3 is TGTGCCAGTAGTATAGGGACTAGCGGGAAAAATGAGCAGTTCTTC. It is translated as CASSIGTSGKNEQFF.

This chain connects TRBV27 to TRBJ2-7; no reliable D call. Trimming took 3 bases from V and 1 from J, leaving 7 bases between them. This CDR3 has 13 residues. Germline CDR1 reads MNHEY; CDR2 reads SMNVEV (reference sequence). The CDR3 is CASSFRRSYEQYF. The CDR3 DNA sequence: TGTGCCAGCAGTTTTCGAAGGTCCTACGAGCAGTACTTC.

The genes are TRBV3-1 (or the pseudogene TRBV3-2) and TRBJ1-2; D is perhaps TRBD1 (5 bases). Trimming left V 0 bases short and J 6 bases short, with 11 bases between. The CDR3 runs 14 residues. From germline, CDR1 is LGHDT and CDR2 YNNKEL (reference sequence). The CDR3 protein is CASSQDGTAHGYTF. CDR3 in DNA: TGTGCCAGCAGCCAAGATGGGACGGCACATGGCTACACCTTC.

The CDR3 DNA is TGTGCCAGTAGTACCGACAGGGGGCAGCGTCAGCCCCAGCATTTT. It specifies CASSTDRGQRQPQHF. The chain carries TRBV19 and TRBJ1-5; 10 bases are a match to TRBD1. V was clipped by 4 bases and J by 6 bases; unmatched bases: 6. The germline V gene has CDR1 LNHDA and CDR2 SQIVND (reference sequence). The CDR3 loop spans 15 amino acids.

The chain recombines TRBV18 with TRBJ1-5; D is unclear. Trimming shortened V by 4 bases and J by 0 bases, and 13 bases separated the two germline ends. CDR3 length equals 16 residues. Germline CDR1 and CDR2: KGHSH and LQKENI. The DNA for the CDR3 is TGTGCCAGCTCACTTATAGCGTATTATAGCAATCAGCCCCAGCATTTT. It encodes CASSLIAYYSNQPQHF.

The V call is TRBV4-1, the J call TRBJ2-7; 14 nucleotides line up with TRBD2. The CDR3 length is 16 residues. CDR1 is MGHRA, CDR2 YSYEKL, per germline. The ends lost 1 base at V and 4 bases at J; junction bases unmatched: 3. CDR3 DNA sequence: TGCGCCAGCAGCCAAGGACTAGCGGGGGGGATTTACGAGCAGTACTTC. Translated: CASSQGLAGGIYEQYF.

This chain connects TRBV3-1 (or the pseudogene TRBV3-2) to TRBJ1-2, with D tentatively TRBD1 (5 bases). CDR1 and CDR2 from the germline V gene are LGHDT and YNNKEL (reference sequence). CDR3 length equals 14 residues. Trimming left V 4 bases short and J 4 bases short, with 13 bases between. CDR3 sequence (DNA): TGTGCCAGCAGCCGGGACCGGGGCGTCTATGGCTACACCTTC. This gives the protein CASSRDRGVYGYTF.

The rearrangement links TRBV18 to TRBJ1-2; tentative D call: TRBD1 (5 bases). The germline V and J ends were trimmed by 3 bases and 4 bases, with 12 bases remaining between them. Germline loops: CDR1 KGHSH, CDR2 LQKENI. This CDR3 has 14 residues. CDR3 sequence reads: CASSPVTGTYGYTF. CDR3 in DNA: TGTGCCAGCTCACCGGTCACTGGGACCTATGGCTACACCTTC.

The chain carries TRBV18 and TRBJ1-5; no firm D call. Per the germline V gene, CDR1 is KGHSH and CDR2 is LQKENI. V was trimmed by 8 bases and J by 1 base, leaving 9 bases between them. The length of the CDR3 is 13 residues. The CDR3 loop is CASREGSNQPQHF. The CDR3 DNA follows: TGTGCCAGCCGCGAGGGAAGCAATCAGCCCCAGCATTTT.

This chain links TRBV7-9 with TRBJ1-1; 8 nucleotides line up with TRBD1. The germline CDR1 and CDR2 sequences are SEHNR and FQNEAQ (reference sequence). V was pared by 5 bases and J by 2 bases, with 4 bases of the junction left unmatched. The CDR3 has 14 residues. CDR3 sequence reads: CASSHDRGNTEAFF. CDR3 coding DNA: TGTGCCAGCAGCCATGACAGGGGCAACACTGAAGCTTTCTTT. The variable domain in full, completed from reference TRBV7-9 and TRBJ1-1, reads DTGVSQNPRHKITKRGQNVTFRCDPISEHNRLYWYRQTLGQGPEFLTYFQNEAQLEKSRLLSDRFSAERPKGSFSTLEIQRTEQGDSAMYLCASSHDRGNTEAFFGQGTRLTVV.

In this sample, this clone turned up a few times. The chain couples TRBV5-6 to TRBJ2-1, with D tentatively TRBD2 (6 bases). CDR3 size: 16 residues. Trimming removed 3 bases from V and 3 bases from J, with 16 bases in between. The germline CDR1 and CDR2 sequences are SGHDT and YYEEEE. CDR3 sequence: CASSSLGQGLYNEQFF. DNA of the CDR3: TGTGCCAGCAGCTCGCTGGGGCAGGGACTCTACAATGAGCAGTTCTTC.

The chain recombines TRBV27 with TRBJ1-1; 8 nucleotides align to TRBD1. This CDR3 spans 15 amino acids. CDR1 and CDR2 (germline): MNHEY, SMNVEV (reference sequence). J was trimmed by 2 bases and V by 5 bases; bases with no gene match: 7. CDR3 residues: CASSPAGQVNTEAFF. The CDR3 coding sequence is TGTGCCAGCAGTCCGGCGGGACAGGTTAACACTGAAGCTTTCTTT.

The V gene is TRBV7-2, the J gene TRBJ2-1; D call uncertain. Germline lookup yields CDR1 SGHTA and CDR2 FQGNSA. The CDR3 is made up of 13 amino acids. V was clipped by 1 base and J by 7 bases, with 8 bases between them. The CDR3 is CASSLGVQNEQFF. The CDR3 DNA follows: TGTGCCAGCAGCTTAGGGGTACAAAATGAGCAGTTCTTC.

The gene calls are TRBV5-1 and TRBJ2-7; TRBD1 agrees at 12 bases. V lost 4 bases and J lost 8; bases outside the gene matches: 7. The CDR3 sequence is 14 residues long. Germline assignment: CDR1 SGHRS and CDR2 YFSETQ. The CDR3 bases are TGCGCCAGCAGCGAAGGGACAGGGGGCAACAAGCAGTACTTC. It yields the protein CASSEGTGGNKQYF.

The chain is built from TRBV3-1 (or the pseudogene TRBV3-2) and TRBJ2-2, with a tentative D call TRBD1 (6 bases). Germline CDR1 and CDR2: LGHDT and YNNKEL (reference sequence). Trimming cost V 3 bases and J 6 bases, with 8 bases left between them. This CDR3 has 13 residues. The CDR3 nucleotides are TGTGCCAGCAGCCAGTCAGGGGCCGGGGAGCTGTTTTTT. Its protein is CASSQSGAGELFF.

The chain joins TRBV6-5 to TRBJ2-1, with D possibly being TRBD2 (6 bases). The CDR3 has 13 residues. V lost 10 bases, J lost 4 bases, and 14 bases lay in between. Germline V gene lookup returns CDR1 MNHEY and CDR2 SVGAGI. The DNA for the CDR3 is TGTGCCACCGCGGGCGGGACGTACAATGAGCAGTTCTTC. Its protein is CATAGGTYNEQFF.

This chain links TRBV5-4 with TRBJ2-3, with D possibly matching TRBD2 (6 bases). The CDR3 is 15 amino acids. Germline values: CDR1 SGHNT, CDR2 YYREEE (reference sequence). Trimming stripped 4 bases from V and 0 bases from J, with 12 bases between. The CDR3 is CASSMGGGSTDTQYF. In DNA form, the CDR3 reads TGTGCCAGCAGCATGGGAGGTGGGAGCACAGATACGCAGTATTTT.

The chain is built from TRBV5-1 and TRBJ2-1, with 8 bases fitting TRBD2. CDR1 is SGHRS, CDR2 YFSETQ, per germline. Trimming at V came to 0 bases and at J to 5 bases, leaving 7 bases not matched to a gene. The CDR3 sequence is 16 residues long. CDR3 protein: CASSLDFAGGNNEQFF. The CDR3 coding sequence is TGCGCCAGCAGCTTGGATTTTGCGGGAGGTAACAATGAGCAGTTCTTC.

V and J are TRBV15 and TRBJ1-4; D not resolved. CDR1 LNHNV and CDR2 YYDKDF come from the germline V gene (reference sequence). Trimming pared 0 bases from V and 1 base from J, leaving 12 bases between. The CDR3 sequence is 17 residues long. The CDR3 loop is CATSRDYGGRTNEKLFF. As DNA, the CDR3 is TGTGCCACCAGCAGAGATTACGGCGGCAGAACTAATGAAAAACTGTTTTTT.